These 16 T cell receptor beta chains were sequenced from one sample in a study of shared clonotypes between healthy human individuals. Here immunoSEQ multiplex PCR was the method, and the copy in TCRdb shows in-frame clones only, minus some. Among some 580,000 clones listed, more than 95% were seen once. Specimen: naive CD4+ T cells sorted from blood. The subset was: CD45RA+ positively selected. The receptors stem from a woman aged 25 to 45 in good health.

The chain recombines TRBV7-2 with TRBJ2-7; TRBD2 aligns across 10 bases. The germline V gene encodes CDR1 SGHTA and CDR2 FQGNSA. Trimming removed 6 bases from V and 1 base from J; junction bases left unmatched: 6. The CDR3 length is 15 residues. The CDR3 nucleotides read TGTGCCAGCAGATCCGGGACTAGCGAATCCTACGAGCAGTACTTC. It translates to CASRSGTSESYEQYF.

This sequence joins TRBV5-4 and TRBJ2-1, with 8 positions matching TRBD2. The V gene end was trimmed by 0 bases and the J gene end by 1 base; junction bases not matched to a gene: 6. The CDR3 is 17 amino acids. The germline V gene has CDR1 SGHNT and CDR2 YYREEE (reference sequence). DNA of the CDR3: TGTGCCAGCAGCTTGGGGAGCGGGAGTAGTTCCTACAATGAGCAGTTCTTC. Its translation: CASSLGSGSSSYNEQFF.

The chain employs TRBV14 and TRBJ1-6; D gene unclear. The CDR3 consists of 15 residues. V lost 4 bases to trimming and J lost 6 bases, with 13 bases between them. Germline-derived CDR1 and CDR2 are SGHDN and FVKESK. The CDR3 nucleotides are TGTGCCAGCAGCCCCAGCCGATCGGGTAATTCACCCCTCCACTTT. Its protein product is CASSPSRSGNSPLHF.

The chain links TRBV30 to TRBJ1-5; D uncertain. V lost 0 bases and J lost 2, with 11 bases in between. The CDR3 length is 15 residues. Germline CDR1 and CDR2: GTSNPN and SVGIG (reference sequence). The DNA for the CDR3 is TGTGCCTGGAGTGTAATCCCGGGAGGCAATCAGCCCCAGCATTTT. It is translated as CAWSVIPGGNQPQHF.

V usage is TRBV30 and J usage is TRBJ2-5, with 9 bases identical to TRBD1. CDR1 is GTSNPN, CDR2 SVGIG, per germline (reference sequence). The CDR3 totals 15 residues. The J segment lost 0 bases and the V segment lost 0 bases, leaving 2 bases of the junction unmatched. CDR3 DNA sequence: TGTGCCTGGAGTGTAGGACAGGGGTACCAAGAGACCCAGTACTTC. Translation gives CAWSVGQGYQETQYF.

This chain uses TRBV7-2 with TRBJ2-7; D unclear. CDR1 is SGHTA and CDR2 is FQGNSA in the germline V gene. There are 13 residues in the CDR3. The V and J ends lost 5 bases and 2 bases respectively, with 10 bases between them. CDR3 coding DNA: TGTGCCAGCAGCCCGAGGACGGCCTACGAGCAGTACTTC. Translating it yields CASSPRTAYEQYF. The full variable domain, completed using reference TRBV7-2 and TRBJ2-7, is GAGVSQSPSNKVTEKGKDVELRCDPISGHTALYWYRQSLGQGLEFLIYFQGNSAPDKSGLPSDRFSAERTGGSVSTLTIQRTQQEDSAVYLCASSPRTAYEQYFGPGTRLTVT.

The genes are TRBV25-1 and TRBJ1-4; tentative D call: TRBD1 (5 bases). Germline V lookup: CDR1 MGHDK, CDR2 SYGVNS. Trimming cost V 2 bases and J 3 bases, with 10 bases left between them. This CDR3 spans 15 amino acids. The CDR3 loop reads CASSEPRGSNEKLFF. The CDR3 region has the DNA TGTGCCAGCAGTGAACCAAGGGGCTCTAATGAAAAACTGTTTTTT.

J is TRBJ1-5 and V is TRBV21-1. TRBV21-1 corresponds to a pseudogene. The CDR3 runs to 16 residues. The CDR3: CASSTNRGGGNQPQHF. The CDR3 DNA is TGTGCCAGCAGCACAAACAGGGGAGGGGGCAATCAGCCCCAGCATTTT.

This clone was counted once. The rearrangement links TRBV29-1 to TRBJ2-1; TRBD2 is a possible D gene (6 bases). V lost 6 bases, J lost 4 bases, and 19 bases lay in between. Germline V gives CDR1 SQVTM, CDR2 ANQGSEA. There are 15 residues in the CDR3. CDR3 amino acids: CSVGDRRGIYNEQFF. The CDR3 DNA follows: TGCAGCGTAGGGGACCGCCGGGGGATTTACAATGAGCAGTTCTTC.

V gene TRBV10-1 combines with J gene TRBJ2-1, with TRBD1 matching over 10 bases. The CDR3 loop spans 16 amino acids. Germline-derived CDR1 and CDR2 are WNHNN and SYGVQD (reference sequence). The J segment lost 4 bases and the V segment lost 4 bases, leaving 7 bases of the junction unmatched. DNA of the CDR3: TGCGCCAGCAGTGGGGACAGGGGATCGGGTTACAATGAGCAGTTCTTC. Its translation is CASSGDRGSGYNEQFF.

The V gene is TRBV27, the J gene TRBJ1-5; TRBD1 agrees at 8 bases. The CDR3 loop spans 16 amino acids. V was pared by 2 bases and J by 5 bases, with 8 bases of the junction left unmatched. The V gene's germline CDR1 is MNHEY and CDR2 SMNVEV (reference sequence). The CDR3 protein is CASSLGSGGIYQPQHF. The CDR3 DNA reads as TGTGCCAGCAGTTTAGGGTCAGGGGGCATATATCAGCCCCAGCATTTT.

A word on this clone: The same CDR3 can be traced to other DNA sequences in this sample. The chain has TRBV2 and TRBJ2-5; D not certain. There are 11 residues in the CDR3. Germline V gene sequence: CDR1 SNHLY, CDR2 FYNNEI. V lost 5 bases to trimming and J lost 5 bases, with 6 bases between them. In DNA, the CDR3 is TGTGCCAGCAGTCCTCGGGAGACCCAGTACTTC. Residues: CASSPRETQYF.

V gene TRBV6-1 combines with J gene TRBJ1-2; TRBD1 aligns across 10 bases. V gave up 6 bases and J gave up 8 bases; unmatched junction bases: 9. This CDR3 comprises 14 residues. The germline gives CDR1 MNHNS, CDR2 SASEGT. The DNA for the CDR3 is TGTGCCAGCAGCGGACAGGGGGAGGTTTGGGGCTACACCTTC. This codes for CASSGQGEVWGYTF.

The rearrangement links TRBV6-5 to TRBJ1-1; 9 bases are shared with TRBD1. Germline trimming cut 5 bases from V and 5 bases from J; bases unmatched to any gene: 6. The CDR3 is 14 amino acids. Germline V CDR1 and CDR2: MNHEY, SVGAGI. The CDR3 bases are TGTGCCAGCAGTGGACAGGGGAAGGGGACTGAAGCTTTCTTT. Protein product: CASSGQGKGTEAFF.

The chain uses TRBV7-2 and TRBJ2-5; 12 bases line up with TRBD1. The J call may be wrong; the DNA end is better matched by TRBJ2-7. Germline V lookup: CDR1 SGHTA, CDR2 FQGNSA. CDR3 length: 15 residues. CDR3 in amino acids: CASSSRDRGHYEQYF. The CDR3 DNA follows: TGTGCCAGCAGCTCACGGGACAGGGGGCACTACGAGCAGTACTTC.

The chain couples TRBV29-1 to TRBJ2-3; 10 bases fit TRBD2. V lost 4 bases to trimming and J lost 2 bases; unmatched junction nucleotides: 12. The CDR3 has 17 residues. Germline assignment: CDR1 SQVTM and CDR2 ANQGSEA. CDR3 region: CSVGGAGGQFFTDTQYF. The CDR3 nucleotides read TGCAGCGTTGGGGGAGCGGGAGGGCAATTTTTCACAGATACGCAGTATTTT.